These 22 T cell receptor beta chains originate from one sample sequenced in a study of blood T cell repertoires in COVID-19 (dated by TCRdb to about 2020). The library came from the immunoSEQ multiplex PCR assay. Here the immuneACCESS table is served through TCRdb, limited to in-frame sequences with V and J called. Missing clones are a known gap in these copies; in checked studies unresolved V genes cover under half, and the rest lacks a known reason. This sample has 360,000 or so clones in its table, and over 85% of those were observed once. The top ten hold just under 4% of the sample. Sequenced sample: peripheral blood. All receptors derive from a woman in her fifties or sixties with COVID-19, enrolled during active disease.

This chain links TRBV4-1 with TRBJ2-7, with 7 bases aligning to TRBD1. Germline V gene sequence: CDR1 MGHRA, CDR2 YSYEKL. There are 16 residues in the CDR3. V was clipped by 1 base and J by 2 bases; unmatched bases: 8. Here the CDR3 DNA reads TGCGCCAGCAGCCAAGCCGCCTCGACAGGGACCTACGAGCAGTACTTC. It translates to CASSQAASTGTYEQYF.

The rearrangement links TRBV19 to TRBJ1-2; D gene uncertain. This CDR3 is 14 amino acids long. The V end was cut by 7 bases, the J end by 0 bases, with 12 bases between. CDR1 is LNHDA, CDR2 SQIVND, per germline (reference sequence). The CDR3 loop reads CASNPLDTNYGYTF. CDR3 in DNA: TGTGCCAGTAACCCCCTAGATACTAACTATGGCTACACCTTC. The full variable domain, rest sourced from reference TRBV19 and TRBJ1-2, is DGGITQSPKYLFRKEGQNVTLSCEQNLNHDAMYWYRQDPGQGLRLIYYSQIVNDFQKGDIAEGYSVSREKKESFPLTVTSAQKNPTAFYLCASNPLDTNYGYTFGSGTRLTVV.

This chain connects TRBV20-1 to TRBJ2-1; 9 bases agree with TRBD2. The CDR3 is 11 amino acids. Germline-derived CDR1 and CDR2 are DFQATT and SNEGSKA (reference sequence). The CDR3 nucleotides are TGCCTGGCGGTAGCGGGGGTTGAGCAGTTCTTC. This gives the protein CLAVAGVEQFF.

The rearrangement uses TRBV19 and TRBJ2-7; 7 bases match TRBD1. The CDR3 extends over 13 amino acids. Germline CDR1 LNHDA, CDR2 SQIVND (reference sequence). Trimming took 5 bases from V and 0 from J; bases not matched to a gene: 1. CDR3 sequence (DNA): TGTGCCAGTAGTGGGACAGTCTCCTACGAGCAGTACTTC. Translating it yields CASSGTVSYEQYF. Full variable domain (rest looked up from reference TRBV19 and TRBJ2-7): DGGITQSPKYLFRKEGQNVTLSCEQNLNHDAMYWYRQDPGQGLRLIYYSQIVNDFQKGDIAEGYSVSREKKESFPLTVTSAQKNPTAFYLCASSGTVSYEQYFGPGTRLTVT.

V gene TRBV30 combines with J gene TRBJ2-2; no clear D gene. The CDR3 covers 13 residues. Deletions cut 2 bases from V and 1 base from J, with 5 bases between. Germline CDR1 and CDR2: GTSNPN and SVGIG (reference sequence). CDR3 coding DNA: TGTGCCTGGAGTTCAGGGAACACCGGGGAGCTGTTTTTT. It is translated as CAWSSGNTGELFF.

V is TRBV19 and J is TRBJ1-5; 9 bases line up with TRBD1. This CDR3 contains 14 residues. Germline V gives CDR1 LNHDA, CDR2 SQIVND (reference sequence). V dropped 5 bases and J dropped 4; count of bases not matched to a gene: 3. CDR3 amino acids: CASSYDRGNQPQHF. For the CDR3, the DNA is TGTGCCAGTAGTTACGACAGGGGGAATCAGCCCCAGCATTTT.

The rearrangement links TRBV5-1 to TRBJ2-3; TRBD2 aligns across 11 bases. The J segment lost 6 bases and the V segment lost 3 bases, leaving 9 bases of the junction unmatched. The CDR3 runs to 16 residues. The germline V gene has CDR1 SGHRS and CDR2 YFSETQ. For the CDR3, the DNA is TGCGCCAGCAGCTCCCTACTAGCGGGGGCCGTCGATACGCAGTATTTT. Translating it yields CASSSLLAGAVDTQYF.

The genes are TRBV6-2 or TRBV6-3 and TRBJ2-2, with a tentative D call TRBD2 (6 bases). The CDR3 totals 14 residues. Per germline, CDR1 MNHEY and CDR2 SVGEGT. V lost 4 bases to trimming and J lost 0 bases, with 6 bases between them. DNA for the CDR3: TGTGCCAGCAGTTGGGGGGCGAACACCGGGGAGCTGTTTTTT. Protein sequence: CASSWGANTGELFF.

The chain links TRBV11-2 to TRBJ1-1, with 7 bases aligning to TRBD1. After removal of 5 bases from V and 7 bases from J, the junction contained 13 bases not matched to a gene. The germline CDR1 and CDR2 sequences are SGHAT and FQNNGV. The CDR3 is 15 residues long. In DNA, the CDR3 is TGTGCCAGCAGCCGAGGACCACAGGGGCTTGGTGAAGCTTTCTTT. It specifies CASSRGPQGLGEAFF. Full variable domain (outside the CDR3, taken from reference TRBV11-2 and TRBJ1-1): EAGVAQSPRYKIIEKRQSVAFWCNPISGHATLYWYQQILGQGPKLLIQFQNNGVVDDSQLPKDRFSAERLKGVDSTLKIQPAKLEDSAVYLCASSRGPQGLGEAFFGQGTRLTVV.

V usage is TRBV7-9 and J usage is TRBJ2-3, with TRBD1 as a possible D gene (5 bases). V was pared by 1 base and J by 2 bases, with 13 bases between. CDR3 size: 16 residues. Germline CDR1 and CDR2: SEHNR and FQNEAQ (reference sequence). Here the CDR3 DNA reads TGTGCCAGCAGCTTAGGACAGTCTCTACACACAGATACGCAGTATTTT. This gives the protein CASSLGQSLHTDTQYF.

This clone is a singleton in its sample. Here the CDR3 DNA reads TGTGCCAGTAGTATTGGCAATAACTATGGCTACACCTTC. Its translation is CASSIGNNYGYTF. V is TRBV19 and J is TRBJ1-2; unclear D gene. Trimming removed 3 bases from V and 1 base from J, with 6 bases in between. CDR1 is LNHDA and CDR2 is SQIVND in the germline V gene (reference sequence). The CDR3 contains 13 residues.

This chain connects TRBV19 to TRBJ2-3; TRBD2 aligns across 12 bases. CDR1 and CDR2 (germline): LNHDA, SQIVND (reference sequence). The CDR3 is 15 residues long. V lost 5 bases, J lost 4 bases, and 4 bases stayed unmatched. Here the CDR3 DNA reads TGTGCCAGTAGTGGCGGACTAGCGGGGCCAGATACGCAGTATTTT. This codes for CASSGGLAGPDTQYF.

V usage is TRBV7-9 and J usage is TRBJ2-3; TRBD2 aligns across 14 bases. This CDR3 spans 17 amino acids. Germline CDR1 is SEHNR and CDR2 is FQNEAQ (reference sequence). After removal of 5 bases from V and 3 bases from J, the junction contained 7 bases not matched to a gene. Here the CDR3 DNA reads TGTGCCAGCAGCAAGGGACTAGCGGGGGCTAGGACAGATACGCAGTATTTT. This sequence encodes CASSKGLAGARTDTQYF.

CDR3 protein: CASSKGGSQPQHF. CDR3 nucleotides: TGTGCCAGTAGTAAAGGGGGCAGTCAGCCCCAGCATTTT. J is TRBJ1-5 and V is TRBV19, with 7 bases lining up with TRBD1. The V gene end was trimmed by 4 bases and the J gene end by 6 bases; junction bases not matched to a gene: 3. Germline CDR1 LNHDA, CDR2 SQIVND (reference sequence). This CDR3 is 13 amino acids long.

V usage is TRBV28 and J usage is TRBJ1-6; TRBD1 aligns across 10 bases. CDR3 length: 15 residues. Germline CDR1 reads MDHEN; CDR2 reads SYDVKM. J was trimmed by 6 bases and V by 5 bases; bases with no gene match: 4. Here the CDR3 reads CASSIGQGVNSPLHF. CDR3 sequence (DNA): TGTGCCAGCAGTATTGGACAGGGGGTTAATTCACCCCTCCACTTT.

The chain links TRBV28 to TRBJ1-5, with D possibly TRBD1 on 5 matching bases. This CDR3 is built from 14 residues. CDR1 is MDHEN and CDR2 is SYDVKM in the germline V gene. Deletions cut 1 base from V and 4 bases from J, with 8 bases between. CDR3 loop: CASSLYDSNQPQHF. CDR3 coding DNA: TGTGCCAGCAGTTTATACGACAGTAATCAGCCCCAGCATTTT. Drawing the rest from reference TRBV28 and TRBJ1-5, the complete variable domain is DVKVTQSSRYLVKRTGEKVFLECVQDMDHENMFWYRQDPGLGLRLIYFSYDVKMKEKGDIPEGYSVSREKKERFSLILESASTNQTSMYLCASSLYDSNQPQHFGDGTRLSIL.

The rearrangement joins TRBV18 to TRBJ1-1; D may be TRBD1 (5 bases). With 2 bases removed from V and 3 bases from J, the gap between germline ends came to 10 bases. Germline assignment: CDR1 KGHSH and CDR2 LQKENI. The CDR3 length is 14 residues. CDR3 bases: TGTGCCAGCTCACCATCCAGGGCCGACACTGAAGCTTTCTTT. Residues: CASSPSRADTEAFF. Supplemented by reference TRBV18 and TRBJ1-1, the full variable domain reads NAGVMQNPRHLVRRRGQEARLRCSPMKGHSHVYWYRQLPEEGLKFMVYLQKENIIDESGMPKERFSAEFPKEGPSILRIQQVVRGDSAAYFCASSPSRADTEAFFGQGTRLTVV.

This sequence joins TRBV2 and TRBJ2-2; tentatively, D is TRBD2 (6 bases). The CDR3 length is 13 residues. V was pared by 4 bases and J by 4 bases, with 7 bases between. The germline V gene has CDR1 SNHLY and CDR2 FYNNEI. CDR3 protein: CASSGTTTGELFF. The CDR3 DNA reads TGTGCCAGCAGTGGGACTACCACCGGGGAGCTGTTTTTT.

This chain connects TRBV2 to TRBJ1-2; D remains unclear. CDR1 is SNHLY and CDR2 is FYNNEI in the germline V gene. This CDR3 is built from 16 residues. V lost 0 bases and J 1 base, leaving 12 bases between the germline ends. CDR3: CASSEAGRRHNYGYTF. Written as DNA, the CDR3 is TGTGCCAGCAGTGAAGCTGGCAGGCGACATAACTATGGCTACACCTTC.

The rearrangement links TRBV18 to TRBJ1-3; tentatively, D is TRBD1 (5 bases). This CDR3 spans 16 amino acids. CDR1 is KGHSH, CDR2 LQKENI, per germline. The V end was cut by 2 bases, the J end by 0 bases, with 11 bases between. The CDR3 sequence is CASSPNGQGSGNTIYF. In DNA form, the CDR3 reads TGTGCCAGCTCACCAAACGGACAAGGCTCTGGAAACACCATATATTTT.

This CDR3 reads CASKRLGADTQYF. DNA for the CDR3: TGTGCCAGTAAACGCTTAGGAGCAGATACGCAGTATTTT. The rearrangement joins TRBV19 to TRBJ2-3, with D hard to call. This CDR3 comprises 13 residues. Germline V gene sequence: CDR1 LNHDA, CDR2 SQIVND (reference sequence). Trimming took 7 bases from V and 4 from J, leaving 12 bases between them.

The V gene is TRBV7-9, the J gene TRBJ1-1, with D possibly being TRBD1 (5 bases). Trimming pared 5 bases from V and 5 bases from J, leaving 21 bases between. The CDR3 consists of 16 residues. The germline CDR1 and CDR2 sequences are SEHNR and FQNEAQ (reference sequence). CDR3 sequence (DNA): TGTGCCAGCAGCACTCTCCCTTTAGGGGTGGGGACTGAAGCTTTCTTT. Protein sequence: CASSTLPLGVGTEAFF.